The 21 T cell receptor beta chains below were found in one sample sequenced in a study of cytomegalovirus exposure and HLA in healthy donors. Clones were read by immunoSEQ multiplex PCR, and TCRdb kept only the in-frame ones, dropping some. The table has approximately 190,000 clones, 84% seen once. Source material: PBMCs. The source of these receptors is a man in his late teens or twenties in good health and CMV-seropositive.

CDR3 coding DNA: TGTGCCAGCCTTTTCGGACAGGGGCTGAGCTACGAGCAGTACTTC. Translating gives CASLFGQGLSYEQYF. The gene calls are TRBV28 and TRBJ2-7, with TRBD1 identical over 9 bases. V trimming: 8 bases; J trimming: 3 bases; junction bases outside the gene matches: 11. This CDR3 comprises 15 residues. CDR1 and CDR2 (germline): MDHEN, SYDVKM.

The chain is built from TRBV6-6 and TRBJ1-2, with D tentatively TRBD1 (6 bases). This CDR3 spans 13 amino acids. Germline V gives CDR1 MNHNY, CDR2 SVGAGI (reference sequence). V gave up 5 bases and J gave up 3 bases, with 10 bases separating them. The CDR3 loop is CASSRDTDYGYTF. CDR3 nucleotide sequence: TGTGCCAGCAGTAGGGACACCGACTATGGCTACACCTTC.

This clone was seen only once. V gene TRBV28 combines with J gene TRBJ1-5, with D unresolved. The CDR3 consists of 15 residues. The ends were cut back, 11 bases at V and 1 base at J, with 18 bases in the middle. Germline V gene sequence: CDR1 MDHEN, CDR2 SYDVKM. CDR3 amino acids: CAGSAAAGSNQPQHF. The CDR3 bases are TGTGCCGGGTCAGCGGCCGCCGGAAGCAATCAGCCCCAGCATTTT.

The chain carries TRBV6-1 and TRBJ1-5; the match to TRBD1 covers 8 bases. Germline assignment: CDR1 MNHNS and CDR2 SASEGT. With 4 bases clipped from V and 1 base from J, the junction kept 6 bases outside the gene matches. CDR3 length: 16 amino acids. CDR3 amino acids: CASSGQGFGSNQPQHF. CDR3 DNA sequence: TGTGCCAGCAGTGGACAGGGGTTTGGGAGCAATCAGCCCCAGCATTTT.

V usage is TRBV30 and J usage is TRBJ2-3; a possible D gene is TRBD2 (5 bases). Germline V gene sequence: CDR1 GTSNPN, CDR2 SVGIG (reference sequence). V lost 2 bases, J lost 0 bases, and 12 bases lay in between. The CDR3 spans 15 residues. The CDR3 DNA is TGTGCCTGGAGTAAGGGAGTACCTAGCACAGATACGCAGTATTTT. Residues: CAWSKGVPSTDTQYF.

V gene TRBV19 combines with J gene TRBJ2-1; 7 bases are shared with TRBD2. The CDR3 spans 15 residues. Germline trimming cut 7 bases from V and 8 bases from J; bases unmatched to any gene: 14. Germline V lookup: CDR1 LNHDA, CDR2 SQIVND (reference sequence). CDR3: CASTTLGTRGDEQFF. DNA of the CDR3: TGTGCCAGTACGACCCTTGGGACCCGGGGGGATGAGCAGTTCTTC.

The table lists this clone with a count of one. The rearrangement links TRBV30 to TRBJ2-2; TRBD2 aligns across 8 bases. This CDR3 is built from 17 residues. J gave up 6 bases and V 3 bases, and 15 bases lay outside the gene matches. In germline, CDR1 is GTSNPN, CDR2 SVGIG (reference sequence). The CDR3 loop is CAWRRNRLAREAGELFF. The CDR3 nucleotides are TGTGCCTGGAGAAGAAATCGACTAGCGAGGGAAGCCGGGGAGCTGTTTTTT.

The chain uses TRBV7-3 and TRBJ2-7, with TRBD2 matching 11 bases. V shed 5 bases and J 0 bases; nucleotides not matched to a gene: 0. Germline V lookup: CDR1 SGHTA, CDR2 FQGTGA. This CDR3 is 14 amino acids long. CDR3 sequence (DNA): TGTGCCAGCAGCCTAGCGGGAGGCTCCTACGAGCAGTACTTC. Its translation: CASSLAGGSYEQYF.

The gene calls are TRBV9 and TRBJ2-1, with D unresolved. Looked up from germline, CDR1 is SGDLS and CDR2 is YYNGEE. The CDR3 spans 14 residues. Trimming pared 0 bases from V and 7 bases from J, leaving 11 bases between. The CDR3 nucleotides are TGTGCCAGCAGCGTAGAGGTCCCCGGGAATGAGCAGTTCTTC. It translates to CASSVEVPGNEQFF.

The chain links TRBV6-5 to TRBJ1-1; unclear D gene. Germline values: CDR1 MNHEY, CDR2 SVGAGI. The germline V and J ends were trimmed by 0 bases and 11 bases, with 16 bases remaining between them. The CDR3 length is 14 residues. CDR3 DNA: TGTGCCAGCAGTTACTCTACTGTGCCGAGGGTGGCTTTCTTT. Translated, it gives CASSYSTVPRVAFF.

The V call is TRBV30, the J call TRBJ2-1, with D uncertain. Germline V gives CDR1 GTSNPN, CDR2 SVGIG (reference sequence). V shed 1 base and J shed 0 bases, with 10 bases lying between them. This CDR3 has 15 residues. CDR3 nucleotide sequence: TGTGCCTGGAGTGCCGCGGAGAGCTCCTACAATGAGCAGTTCTTC. It encodes CAWSAAESSYNEQFF.

The chain combines TRBV27 with TRBJ2-3, with 7 bases fitting TRBD2. The CDR3 loop spans 14 amino acids. The V segment lost 2 bases and the J segment 4 bases; nucleotides outside the gene matches: 3. Germline V lookup: CDR1 MNHEY, CDR2 SMNVEV (reference sequence). DNA for the CDR3: TGTGCCAGCAGTTTAGCGGGAGTAGCAGATACGCAGTATTTT. Translated: CASSLAGVADTQYF.

J is TRBJ2-3 and V is TRBV9; 9 bases are shared with TRBD2. The CDR3 is made up of 16 amino acids. Germline CDR1 is SGDLS and CDR2 is YYNGEE. The V gene end was trimmed by 4 bases and the J gene end by 6 bases; junction bases not matched to a gene: 12. CDR3 DNA sequence: TGTGCCAGCAGCCCTCGTGGCGGGAGGGCCGGTGATACGCAGTATTTT. Protein sequence: CASSPRGGRAGDTQYF.

This clone occurred a few times. The V and J genes are TRBV6-4 and TRBJ2-1; D gene ambiguous. The ends were cut back, 4 bases at V and 2 bases at J, with 6 bases in the middle. The CDR3 spans 13 residues. Germline assignment: CDR1 MRHNA and CDR2 SNTAGT. As DNA, the CDR3 is TGTGCCAGCAGTGGTGACACCTACAATGAGCAGTTCTTC. Amino acids: CASSGDTYNEQFF.

The CDR3 coding sequence is TGCGCCAGCAGCTTAGACTCCACAAACAATGAGCAGTTCTTC. Protein: CASSLDSTNNEQFF. The chain employs TRBV5-1 and TRBJ2-1, with D unresolved. CDR3 length equals 14 residues. The ends were cut back, 2 bases at V and 5 bases at J, with 11 bases in the middle. In germline, CDR1 is SGHRS, CDR2 YFSETQ.

The chain carries TRBV6-1 and TRBJ2-5; tentative D call: TRBD1 (5 bases). Trimming pared 6 bases from V and 5 bases from J, leaving 16 bases between. Germline-derived CDR1 and CDR2 are MNHNS and SASEGT. This CDR3 comprises 14 residues. The CDR3 is CASRTGPVGETQYF. In nucleotides, the CDR3 is TGTGCCAGCAGAACAGGCCCTGTCGGGGAGACCCAGTACTTC.

The count of this clone is one. The chain carries TRBV7-7 and TRBJ2-5; 7 bases agree with TRBD2. V lost 3 bases and J lost 2; bases outside the gene matches: 6. Germline values: CDR1 SSHAT, CDR2 FNYEAQ (reference sequence). The CDR3 has 15 amino acids. This CDR3 is CASSFDPSGQETQYF. In nucleotides, the CDR3 is TGTGCCAGCAGCTTCGACCCTAGCGGACAAGAGACCCAGTACTTC.

This chain uses TRBV30 with TRBJ2-1, with a possible D match to TRBD2 (6 bases). Looked up from germline, CDR1 is GTSNPN and CDR2 is SVGIG (reference sequence). Deletions cut 4 bases from V and 2 bases from J, with 15 bases between. The CDR3 contains 15 residues. As DNA, the CDR3 is TGTGCCTGGATAACTCTAGCGAATACCTACAATGAGCAGTTCTTC. Protein product: CAWITLANTYNEQFF.

The V and J genes are TRBV2 and TRBJ2-3; TRBD2 might be the D (5 bases). The germline gives CDR1 SNHLY, CDR2 FYNNEI. V lost 4 bases to trimming and J lost 8 bases, with 13 bases between them. CDR3 length: 13 amino acids. CDR3 sequence: CASSGTRMGTQYF. The DNA of the CDR3 is TGTGCCAGCAGTGGAACTAGGATGGGTACGCAGTATTTT.

The rearrangement links TRBV5-1 to TRBJ2-3; D may be TRBD1 (5 bases). From germline, CDR1 is SGHRS and CDR2 YFSETQ. The germline V and J ends were trimmed by 0 bases and 1 base, with 6 bases remaining between them. The CDR3 length is 14 residues. CDR3 loop: CASSLAGRTDTQYF. The CDR3 region has the DNA TGCGCCAGCAGCTTGGCAGGGCGCACAGATACGCAGTATTTT.

In this sample, this clone turned up once. The rearrangement links TRBV5-1 to TRBJ2-7; 9 bases align to TRBD1. Germline trimming cut 3 bases from V and 2 bases from J; bases unmatched to any gene: 3. CDR3 length: 14 residues. Germline CDR1 reads SGHRS; CDR2 reads YFSETQ. DNA for the CDR3: TGCGCCAGCAGCTCGGGACAGGGAACCTACGAGCAGTACTTC. Translating it yields CASSSGQGTYEQYF.